The subject of this entry is one T cell receptor beta chain. The antigen is unknown. This entry comes from a study of cytomegalovirus exposure and HLA in healthy donors. Study-wide findings and caveats: Subsequent analysis showed first-cohort TCR clusters tending to co-occur in 95 to 150 validation repertoires. A classifier reportedly called cytomegalovirus status with high sensitivity and specificity. Many donors shared some public TCRs, even though most TCR sequences were rare. In vitro assays verified that a few CMV-associated chains recognized CMV antigens specifically.

TCRdb's table, derived via immunoSEQ multiplex PCR, lists solely in-frame clones and lacks some. The sample lists some 160,000 clones, 88% occurring once. Germline trimming cut 1 base from V and 5 bases from J; bases unmatched to any gene: 12. The CDR3 totals 18 residues. The V gene's germline CDR1 is SGHTA and CDR2 FQGNSA. Sequencing was performed on PBMCs. This TCR was sampled from a man younger than 30 in good health and CMV-seronegative. The chain joins TRBV7-2 to TRBJ2-1; 9 bases match TRBD2. The CDR3 coding sequence is TGTGCCAGCAGCTTAGGTAATAGCGGGAGTGGGGTGCACAATGAGCAGTTCTTC. Its translation: CASSLGNSGSGVHNEQFF.